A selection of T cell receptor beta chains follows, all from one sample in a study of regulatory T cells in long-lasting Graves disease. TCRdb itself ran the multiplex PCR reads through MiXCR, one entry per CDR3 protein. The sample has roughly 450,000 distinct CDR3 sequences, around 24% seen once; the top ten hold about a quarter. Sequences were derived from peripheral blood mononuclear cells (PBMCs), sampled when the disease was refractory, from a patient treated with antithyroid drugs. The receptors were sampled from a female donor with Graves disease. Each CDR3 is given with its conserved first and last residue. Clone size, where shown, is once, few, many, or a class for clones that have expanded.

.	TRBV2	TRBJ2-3	CASSGGADTQYF
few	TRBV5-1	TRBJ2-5	CASSLDDLGADTQETQYF
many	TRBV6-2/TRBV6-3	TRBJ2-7	CASSSPGLAGGPYEQYF
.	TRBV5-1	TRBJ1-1	CASSTRMGRNTEAFF
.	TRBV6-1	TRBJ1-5	CASSLIQGAGQPQHF
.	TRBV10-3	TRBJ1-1	CAISDRVGGSHNTEAFF
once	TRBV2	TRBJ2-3	CASRAYIGLLDTQYF
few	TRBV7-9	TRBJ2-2	CASSLALTGELFF
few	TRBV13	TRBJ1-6	CASSLEGPGHYNSPLHF
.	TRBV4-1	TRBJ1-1	CASSPARGSSTEAFF
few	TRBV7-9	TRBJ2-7	CASSGGYVGEQYF
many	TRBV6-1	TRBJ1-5	CASSAGELNQPQHF
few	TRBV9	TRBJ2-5	CASSDGGSKETQYF
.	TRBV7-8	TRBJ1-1	CASSIQVNTEAFF
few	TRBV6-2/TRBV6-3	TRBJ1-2	CASSRTAYGYTF
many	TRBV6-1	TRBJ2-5	CASKWQMGGVGETQYF
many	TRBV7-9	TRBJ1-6	CASSPSTGTYNSPLHF
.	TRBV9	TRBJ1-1	CASVGGPLNTEAFF
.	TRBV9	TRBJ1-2	CASSVGGRGDYGYTF
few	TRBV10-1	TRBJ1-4	CASSAATNEKLFF